This T cell receptor (beta chain) was observed in a study of cytomegalovirus exposure and HLA in healthy donors. The primer mix had 60 Vbeta and 13 Jbeta primers. TCRdb keeps only in-frame clones here, not all; method: immunoSEQ multiplex PCR. The table has about 130,000 clones, 17% seen once. V trimming: 5 bases; J trimming: 5 bases; junction bases outside the gene matches: 10. There are 15 residues in the CDR3. Germline V gene sequence: CDR1 MDHEN, CDR2 SYDVKM. The material sequenced was PBMCs. This sequence joins TRBV28 and TRBJ1-1, with 8 bases identical to TRBD1. This TCR was recovered from a female donor in good health and CMV-seropositive. CDR3 loop: CASSPSQGAVTEAFF. The CDR3 DNA is TGTGCCAGCAGTCCTTCCCAGGGGGCGGTGACTGAAGCTTTCTTT.